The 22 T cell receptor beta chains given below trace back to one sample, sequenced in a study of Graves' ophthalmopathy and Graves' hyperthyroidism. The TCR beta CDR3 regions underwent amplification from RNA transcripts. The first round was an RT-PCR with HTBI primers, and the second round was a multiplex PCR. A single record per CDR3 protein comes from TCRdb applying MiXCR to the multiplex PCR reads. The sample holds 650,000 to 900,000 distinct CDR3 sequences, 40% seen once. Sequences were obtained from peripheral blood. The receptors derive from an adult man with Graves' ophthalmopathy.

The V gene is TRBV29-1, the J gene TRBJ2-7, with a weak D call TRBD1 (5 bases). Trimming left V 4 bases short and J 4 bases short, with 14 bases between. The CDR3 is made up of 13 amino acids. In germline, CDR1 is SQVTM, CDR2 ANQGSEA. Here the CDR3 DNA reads TGCAGCGTTGCGTCAGGGAAGCAATACGAGCAGTACTTC. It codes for CSVASGKQYEQYF.

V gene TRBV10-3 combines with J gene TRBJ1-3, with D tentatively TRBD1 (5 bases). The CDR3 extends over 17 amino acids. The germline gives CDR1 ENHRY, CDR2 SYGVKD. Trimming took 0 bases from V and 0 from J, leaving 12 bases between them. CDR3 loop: CAISESGWGGSGNTIYF. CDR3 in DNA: TGTGCCATCAGTGAGTCGGGATGGGGGGGCTCTGGAAACACCATATATTTT.

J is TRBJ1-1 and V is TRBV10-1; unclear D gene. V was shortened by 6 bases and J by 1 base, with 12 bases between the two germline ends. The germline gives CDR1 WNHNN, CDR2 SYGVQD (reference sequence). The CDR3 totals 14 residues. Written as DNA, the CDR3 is TGCGCCAGCAGAGATCGGGGAACGAACACTGAAGCTTTCTTT. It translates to CASRDRGTNTEAFF.

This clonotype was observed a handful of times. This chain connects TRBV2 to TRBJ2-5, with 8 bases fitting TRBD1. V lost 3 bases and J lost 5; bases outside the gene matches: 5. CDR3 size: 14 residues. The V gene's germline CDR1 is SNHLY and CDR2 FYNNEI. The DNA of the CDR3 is TGTGCCAGCAGTGACTGGACAGGGCGGGAGACCCAGTACTTC. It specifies CASSDWTGRETQYF. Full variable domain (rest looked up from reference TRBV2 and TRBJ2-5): EPEVTQTPSHQVTQMGQEVILRCVPISNHLYFYWYRQILGQKVEFLVSFYNNEISEKSEIFDDQFSVERPDGSNFTLKIRSTKLEDSAMYFCASSDWTGRETQYFGPGTRLLVL.

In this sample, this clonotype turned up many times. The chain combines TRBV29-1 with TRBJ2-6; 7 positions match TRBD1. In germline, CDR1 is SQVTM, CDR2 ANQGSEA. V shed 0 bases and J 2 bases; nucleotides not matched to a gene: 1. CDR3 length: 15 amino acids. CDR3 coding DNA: TGCAGCGTTGAAGATGACAGGGCTGGGGCCAACGTCCTGACTTTC. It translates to CSVEDDRAGANVLTF. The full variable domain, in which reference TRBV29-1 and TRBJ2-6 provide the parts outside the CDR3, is SAVISQKPSRDICQRGTSLTIQCQVDSQVTMMFWYRQQPGQSLTLIATANQGSEATYESGFVIDKFPISRPNLTFSTLTVSNMSPEDSSIYLCSVEDDRAGANVLTFGAGSRLTVL.

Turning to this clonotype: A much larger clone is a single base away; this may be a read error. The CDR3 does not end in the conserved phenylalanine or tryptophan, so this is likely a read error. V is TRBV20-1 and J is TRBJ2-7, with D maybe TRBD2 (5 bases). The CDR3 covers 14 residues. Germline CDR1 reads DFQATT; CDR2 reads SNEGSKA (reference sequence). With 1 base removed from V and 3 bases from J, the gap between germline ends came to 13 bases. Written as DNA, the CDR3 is TGCAGTGCTAGAGTTTTAGAGCGGTACTACGAGCAGTACTCC. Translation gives CSARVLERYYEQYS.

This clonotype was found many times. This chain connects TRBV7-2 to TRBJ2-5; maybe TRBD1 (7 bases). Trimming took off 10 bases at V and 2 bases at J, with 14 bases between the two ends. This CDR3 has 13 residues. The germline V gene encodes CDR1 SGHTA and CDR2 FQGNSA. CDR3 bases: TGTGCCACGGCAGGGGGGTATCAAGAGACCCAGTACTTC. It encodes CATAGGYQETQYF.

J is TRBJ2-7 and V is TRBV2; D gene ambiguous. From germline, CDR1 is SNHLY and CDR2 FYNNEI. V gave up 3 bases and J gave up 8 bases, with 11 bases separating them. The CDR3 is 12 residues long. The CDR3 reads CASSDFKEKQYF. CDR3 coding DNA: TGTGCCAGCAGTGATTTCAAAGAGAAGCAGTACTTC.

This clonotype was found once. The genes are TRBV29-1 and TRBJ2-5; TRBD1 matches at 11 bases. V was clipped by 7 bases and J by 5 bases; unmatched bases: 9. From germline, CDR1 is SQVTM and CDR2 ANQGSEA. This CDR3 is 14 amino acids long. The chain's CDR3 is CSASGTGGSETQYF. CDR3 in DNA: TGCAGCGCCTCCGGGACAGGGGGTTCTGAGACCCAGTACTTC.

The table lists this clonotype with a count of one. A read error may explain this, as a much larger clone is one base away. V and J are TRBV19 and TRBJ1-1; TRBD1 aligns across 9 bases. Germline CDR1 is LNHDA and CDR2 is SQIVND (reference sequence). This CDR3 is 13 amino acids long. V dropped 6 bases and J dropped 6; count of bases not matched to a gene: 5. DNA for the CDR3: TGTGCCAGTAGCCCGGGACAGGGCCCTGAAGCTTTCTTT. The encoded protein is CASSPGQGPEAFF.

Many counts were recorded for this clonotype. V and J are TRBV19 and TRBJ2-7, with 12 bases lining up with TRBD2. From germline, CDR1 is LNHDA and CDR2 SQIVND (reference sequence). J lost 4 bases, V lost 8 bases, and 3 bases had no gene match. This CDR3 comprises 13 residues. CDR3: CASGLAGSYEQYF. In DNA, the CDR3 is TGTGCCAGTGGACTAGCGGGGTCATACGAGCAGTACTTC.

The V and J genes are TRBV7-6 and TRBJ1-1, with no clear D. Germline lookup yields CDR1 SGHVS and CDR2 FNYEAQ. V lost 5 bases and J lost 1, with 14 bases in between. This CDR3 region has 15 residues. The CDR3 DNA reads TGTGCCAGCAGCACCCGGGGAGCGCCGAACACTGAAGCTTTCTTT. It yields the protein CASSTRGAPNTEAFF.

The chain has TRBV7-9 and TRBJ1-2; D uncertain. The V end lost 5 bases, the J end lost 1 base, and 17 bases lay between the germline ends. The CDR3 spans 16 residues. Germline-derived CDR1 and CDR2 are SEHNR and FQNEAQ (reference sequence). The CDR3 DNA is TGTGCCAGCAGCGGGCAACCGGGATCTCATAACTATGGCTACACCTTC. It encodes CASSGQPGSHNYGYTF. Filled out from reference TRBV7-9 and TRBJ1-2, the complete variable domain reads DTGVSQNPRHKITKRGQNVTFRCDPISEHNRLYWYRQTLGQGPEFLTYFQNEAQLEKSRLLSDRFSAERPKGSFSTLEIQRTEQGDSAMYLCASSGQPGSHNYGYTFGSGTRLTVV.

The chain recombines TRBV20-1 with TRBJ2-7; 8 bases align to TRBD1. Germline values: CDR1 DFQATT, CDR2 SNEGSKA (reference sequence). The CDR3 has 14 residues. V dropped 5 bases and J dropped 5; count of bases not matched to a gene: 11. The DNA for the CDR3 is TGCAGTGCTGTCCCCGGACAGGGAATTAACGAGCAGTACTTC. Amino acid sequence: CSAVPGQGINEQYF.

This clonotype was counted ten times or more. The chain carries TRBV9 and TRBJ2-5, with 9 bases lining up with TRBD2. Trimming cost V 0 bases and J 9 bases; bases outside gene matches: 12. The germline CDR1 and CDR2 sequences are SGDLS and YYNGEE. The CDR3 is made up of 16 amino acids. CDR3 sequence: CASSVGSTSGGGAQYF. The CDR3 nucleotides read TGTGCCAGCAGCGTAGGATCGACTAGCGGAGGGGGTGCCCAGTACTTC.

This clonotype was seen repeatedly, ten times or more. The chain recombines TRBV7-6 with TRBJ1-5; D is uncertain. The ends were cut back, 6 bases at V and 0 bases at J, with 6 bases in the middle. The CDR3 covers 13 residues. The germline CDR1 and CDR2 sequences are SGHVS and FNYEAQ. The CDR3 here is CASSRYSNQPQHF. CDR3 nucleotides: TGTGCCAGCAGTAGGTATAGCAATCAGCCCCAGCATTTT.

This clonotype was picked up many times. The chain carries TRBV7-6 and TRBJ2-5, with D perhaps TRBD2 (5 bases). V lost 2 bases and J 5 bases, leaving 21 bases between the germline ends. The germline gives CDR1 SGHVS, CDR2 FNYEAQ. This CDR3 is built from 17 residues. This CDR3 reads CASSLSVRRAPHETQYF. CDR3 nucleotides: TGTGCCAGCAGCTTATCGGTCAGGCGGGCCCCCCACGAGACCCAGTACTTC.

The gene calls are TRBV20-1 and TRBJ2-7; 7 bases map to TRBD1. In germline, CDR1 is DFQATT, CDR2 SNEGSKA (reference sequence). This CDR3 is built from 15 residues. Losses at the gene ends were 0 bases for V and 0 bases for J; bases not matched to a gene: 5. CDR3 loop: CSARDGDSSSYEQYF. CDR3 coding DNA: TGCAGTGCTAGAGATGGGGACAGCTCCTCCTACGAGCAGTACTTC.

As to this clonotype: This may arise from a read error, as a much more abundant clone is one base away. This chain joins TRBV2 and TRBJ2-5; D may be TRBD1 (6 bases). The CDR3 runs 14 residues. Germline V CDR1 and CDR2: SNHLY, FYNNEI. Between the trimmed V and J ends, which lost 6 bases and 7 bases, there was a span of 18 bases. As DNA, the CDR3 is TGTGCCAGCAGCCGGGACCAGGGGCGCGGGACCCAGTACTTC. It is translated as CASSRDQGRGTQYF. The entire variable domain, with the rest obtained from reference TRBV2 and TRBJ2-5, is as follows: EPEVTQTPSHQVTQMGQEVILRCVPISNHLYFYWYRQILGQKVEFLVSFYNNEISEKSEIFDDQFSVERPDGSNFTLKIRSTKLEDSAMYFCASSRDQGRGTQYFGPGTRLLVL.

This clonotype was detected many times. The CDR3 here is CASSVDVDYGYTF. The CDR3 nucleotides read TGTGCCAGCAGCGTAGACGTGGACTATGGCTACACCTTC. V gene TRBV9 combines with J gene TRBJ1-2; no reliable D call. Per germline, CDR1 SGDLS and CDR2 YYNGEE. Trimming removed 0 bases from V and 3 bases from J, with 6 bases in between. The CDR3 extends over 13 amino acids. The variable domain in full, with the rest retrieved from reference TRBV9 and TRBJ1-2, is DSGVTQTPKHLITATGQRVTLRCSPRSGDLSVYWYQQSLDQGLQFLIQYYNGEERAKGNILERFSAQQFPDLHSELNLSSLELGDSALYFCASSVDVDYGYTFGSGTRLTVV.

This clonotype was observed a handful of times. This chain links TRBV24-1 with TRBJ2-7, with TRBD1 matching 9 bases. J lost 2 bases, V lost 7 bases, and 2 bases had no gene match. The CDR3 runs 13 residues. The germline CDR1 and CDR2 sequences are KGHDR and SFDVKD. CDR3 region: CATSHRGPYEQYF. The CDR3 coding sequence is TGTGCCACCAGCCACAGGGGGCCCTACGAGCAGTACTTC.

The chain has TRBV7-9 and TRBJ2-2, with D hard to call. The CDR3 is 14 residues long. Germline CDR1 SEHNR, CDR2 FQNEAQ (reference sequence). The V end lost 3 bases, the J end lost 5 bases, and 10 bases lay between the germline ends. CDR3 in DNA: TGTGCCAGCAGCTTGGTCACAGAAACCGGGGAGCTGTTTTTT. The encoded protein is CASSLVTETGELFF.